This is a list of T cell receptor beta chains from one sample in a study of T-cell reconstitution after alpha-beta-depleted transplantation in children. TCRdb reprocessed the PCR reads with MiXCR, giving one entry per CDR3 protein. In the table there are under 400,000 distinct CDR3 sequences, around 20% of which are singletons. The sequenced sample was PBMCs, mostly from graft donor cells, obtained 180 days after TCRalphabeta/CD19-depleted stem cell transplant. The source is a male patient younger than 18 who had a stem cell transplant for acute lymphoblastic leukemia, so the T cells may come from the graft donor. The CDR3 runs from the conserved cysteine through the conserved F or W. Each record gives: J gene, clone size, D gene, V gene, CDR3 protein, CDR3 DNA. D genes are given only for firm matches. Some rows have no size entry. The others give once, few or many, or a class for an expanded clone.

j_gene: TRBJ2-7; abundance: few; d_gene: -; v_gene: TRBV5-1; CDR3aa: CASSLEWRPSTYEQYF; CDR3nt: TGCGCCAGCAGCTTGGAGTGGAGGCCAAGCACCTACGAGCAGTACTTC
j_gene: TRBJ2-7; abundance: -; d_gene: TRBD1; v_gene: TRBV5-1; CDR3aa: CASSLGPGQGTYEQYF; CDR3nt: TGCGCCAGCAGCTTGGGGCCGGGACAGGGAACCTACGAGCAGTACTTC
j_gene: TRBJ2-7; abundance: -; d_gene: -; v_gene: TRBV4-2; CDR3aa: CASSQDRGLGAYEQYF; CDR3nt: TGTGCCAGCAGCCAAGATCGGGGTCTAGGGGCCTACGAGCAGTACTTC
j_gene: TRBJ2-3; abundance: -; d_gene: TRBD2; v_gene: TRBV6-1; CDR3aa: CASRRTSGKGTDTQYF; CDR3nt: TGTGCCAGCAGGCGGACTAGCGGGAAGGGCACAGATACGCAGTATTTT
j_gene: TRBJ2-7; abundance: few; d_gene: TRBD1; v_gene: TRBV4-1; CDR3aa: CASSQPGQGIYEQYF; CDR3nt: TGCGCCAGCAGCCAACCGGGACAGGGGATTTACGAGCAGTACTTC
j_gene: TRBJ1-5; abundance: -; d_gene: -; v_gene: TRBV5-1; CDR3aa: CASSPDQPQHF; CDR3nt: TGCGCCAGCAGCCCGGACCAGCCCCAGCATTTT
j_gene: TRBJ2-5; abundance: -; d_gene: TRBD2; v_gene: TRBV9; CDR3aa: CASSVASGRAPYQETQYF; CDR3nt: TGTGCCAGCAGCGTAGCTAGCGGGAGGGCCCCGTACCAAGAGACCCAGTACTTC
j_gene: TRBJ2-1; abundance: -; d_gene: -; v_gene: TRBV20-1; CDR3aa: CSARSETRFYNEQFF; CDR3nt: TGCAGTGCTAGATCCGAGACTAGATTCTACAATGAGCAGTTCTTC
j_gene: TRBJ2-7; abundance: few; d_gene: TRBD1; v_gene: TRBV20-1; CDR3aa: CSADRDEQYF; CDR3nt: TGCAGTGCTGACAGGGACGAGCAGTACTTC
j_gene: TRBJ2-1; abundance: -; d_gene: -; v_gene: TRBV4-1; CDR3aa: CASSQRVTYNEQFF; CDR3nt: TGCGCCAGCAGCCAGCGAGTTACCTACAATGAGCAGTTCTTC
j_gene: TRBJ2-5; abundance: -; d_gene: -; v_gene: TRBV9; CDR3aa: CASSVGGIQETQYF; CDR3nt: TGTGCCAGCAGCGTCGGCGGTATACAAGAGACCCAGTACTTC
j_gene: TRBJ2-2; abundance: -; d_gene: -; v_gene: TRBV20-1; CDR3aa: CSAGGQGLRELFF; CDR3nt: TGCAGTGCTGGAGGACAGGGACTAAGGGAGCTGTTTTTT
j_gene: TRBJ2-7; abundance: -; d_gene: -; v_gene: TRBV7-9; CDR3aa: CASSFSFHEQYF; CDR3nt: TGTGCCAGCAGCTTTAGCTTCCACGAGCAGTACTTC
j_gene: TRBJ2-7; abundance: -; d_gene: -; v_gene: TRBV7-6; CDR3aa: CASSLVRPSGGTTTYEQYF; CDR3nt: TGTGCCAGCAGCTTAGTTAGGCCCTCCGGCGGGACGACCACCTACGAGCAGTACTTC
j_gene: TRBJ2-1; abundance: -; d_gene: TRBD1; v_gene: TRBV20-1; CDR3aa: CSARATGGSYNEQFF; CDR3nt: TGCAGTGCTAGGGCTACAGGGGGCTCCTACAATGAGCAGTTCTTC
j_gene: TRBJ2-1; abundance: -; d_gene: -; v_gene: TRBV9; CDR3aa: CASSVERGGSSYNEQFF; CDR3nt: TGTGCCAGCAGCGTAGAGAGGGGGGGTAGCTCCTACAATGAGCAGTTCTTC
j_gene: TRBJ1-2; abundance: -; d_gene: TRBD1; v_gene: TRBV20-1; CDR3aa: CSANPRTGGPGYTF; CDR3nt: TGCAGTGCTAACCCTCGGACAGGGGGACCTGGCTACACCTTC
j_gene: TRBJ2-1; abundance: many; d_gene: TRBD2; v_gene: TRBV9; CDR3aa: CASSVVLAGGNEQFF; CDR3nt: TGTGCCAGCAGCGTAGTATTGGCGGGGGGGAATGAGCAGTTCTTC
j_gene: TRBJ2-1; abundance: -; d_gene: TRBD2; v_gene: TRBV20-1; CDR3aa: CSASFLAGVREQFF; CDR3nt: TGCAGTGCTAGTTTTCTAGCGGGAGTCAGGGAGCAGTTCTTC
j_gene: TRBJ2-1; abundance: few; d_gene: TRBD1; v_gene: TRBV9; CDR3aa: CASSPTGGFYNEQFF; CDR3nt: TGTGCCAGCAGCCCGACAGGGGGCTTCTACAATGAGCAGTTCTTC
j_gene: TRBJ2-7; abundance: -; d_gene: TRBD2; v_gene: TRBV5-1; CDR3aa: CASSFGLAGDYEQYF; CDR3nt: TGCGCCAGCAGCTTCGGACTAGCGGGAGACTACGAGCAGTACTTC
j_gene: TRBJ1-2; abundance: few; d_gene: -; v_gene: TRBV5-1; CDR3aa: CASSLDLGDYGYTF; CDR3nt: TGCGCCAGCAGCCTAGACCTGGGGGACTATGGCTACACCTTC
j_gene: TRBJ2-3; abundance: few; d_gene: TRBD2; v_gene: TRBV5-1; CDR3aa: CASSFPSTSGKTDTQYF; CDR3nt: TGCGCCAGCAGCTTCCCGTCGACTAGCGGGAAGACAGATACGCAGTATTTT
j_gene: TRBJ2-3; abundance: -; d_gene: -; v_gene: TRBV7-3; CDR3aa: CASSLWSGNTQYF; CDR3nt: TGTGCCAGCAGCTTGTGGTCTGGGAATACGCAGTATTTT
j_gene: TRBJ1-2; abundance: -; d_gene: -; v_gene: TRBV25-1; CDR3aa: CASGRQDPKSLYTF; CDR3nt: TGTGCCAGCGGAAGACAGGACCCGAAGAGCCTCTACACCTTC
j_gene: TRBJ1-5; abundance: -; d_gene: -; v_gene: TRBV12-3/TRBV12-4; CDR3aa: CASSLAGPSNQPQHF; CDR3nt: TGTGCCAGCAGTTTGGCAGGGCCTAGCAATCAGCCCCAGCATTTT